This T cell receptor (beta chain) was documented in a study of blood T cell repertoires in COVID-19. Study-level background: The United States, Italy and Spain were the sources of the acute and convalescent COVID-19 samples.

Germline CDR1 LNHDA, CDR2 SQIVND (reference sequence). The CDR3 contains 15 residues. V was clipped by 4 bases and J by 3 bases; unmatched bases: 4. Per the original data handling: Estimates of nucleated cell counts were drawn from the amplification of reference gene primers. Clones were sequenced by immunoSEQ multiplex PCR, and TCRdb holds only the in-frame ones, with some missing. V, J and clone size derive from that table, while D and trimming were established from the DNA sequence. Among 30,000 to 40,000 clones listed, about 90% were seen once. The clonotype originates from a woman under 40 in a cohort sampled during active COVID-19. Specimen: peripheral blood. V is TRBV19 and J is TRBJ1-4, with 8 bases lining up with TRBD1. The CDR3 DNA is TGTGCCAGTAGTACTACAGGGGGTCCTAATGAAAAACTGTTTTTT. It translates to CASSTTGGPNEKLFF. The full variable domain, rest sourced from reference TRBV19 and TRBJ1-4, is DGGITQSPKYLFRKEGQNVTLSCEQNLNHDAMYWYRQDPGQGLRLIYYSQIVNDFQKGDIAEGYSVSREKKESFPLTVTSAQKNPTAFYLCASSTTGGPNEKLFFGSGTQLSVL.